This TCR beta chain was sequenced in a study of T cells in Graves' hyperthyroidism and ophthalmopathy. Amplification yielded TCR beta CDR3 regions, with RNA transcripts as the source. TCR CDR3 underwent first-round RT-PCR with the HTBI primer set. TCRdb redid the calling of the multiplex PCR reads with MiXCR, one entry per CDR3 protein. The table includes around 290,000 distinct CDR3 sequences, roughly 13% detected once. Germline values: CDR1 SQVTM, CDR2 ANQGSEA. Trimming shortened V by 6 bases and J by 2 bases, and 11 bases separated the two germline ends. The CDR3 is made up of 12 amino acids. The chain recombines TRBV29-1 with TRBJ2-7, with D possibly matching TRBD2 (5 bases). The TCR was taken from a woman in her thirties or forties with Graves' hyperthyroidism. Sequencing was done on a sample of blood. The CDR3 DNA reads as TGCAGCGTCCCGGGCGGGCCCTACGAGCAGTACTTC. Its translation: CSVPGGPYEQYF.